These 4 T cell receptor beta chains were sequenced from one sample in a study of blood T cell repertoires in COVID-19. The protocol was immunoSEQ multiplex PCR, while the TCRdb copy is restricted to in-frame clones and leaves out a portion. The sample consists of tens of thousands of clones, 82% of them appearing once. The source material was peripheral blood. The receptors were gathered from a human donor in a cohort sampled during active COVID-19.

The chain couples TRBV23-1 to TRBJ2-1, with D possibly being TRBD1 (5 bases). TRBV23-1 is placed among ORFs of uncertain function. This CDR3 spans 15 amino acids. V lost 0 bases and J 15 bases, leaving 21 bases between the germline ends. CDR3 bases: TGCGCCAGCAGTCAATCTTGGCCCAGGGTTGGTCTGGGGTTCTTC. This translates into CASSQSWPRVGLGFF.

The rearrangement links TRBV5-4 to TRBJ1-6, with D possibly being TRBD1 (5 bases). Trimming pared 4 bases from V and 8 bases from J, leaving 13 bases between. CDR3 length: 14 amino acids. Germline V gives CDR1 SGHNT, CDR2 YYREEE (reference sequence). CDR3 protein: CASSRGGYDSPLHF. In nucleotides, the CDR3 is TGTGCCAGCAGCCGGGGGGGGTATGATTCACCCCTCCACTTT.

The J gene is TRBJ2-2, the V gene TRBV19, with a tentative D call TRBD2 (9 bases). Looked up from germline, CDR1 is LNHDA and CDR2 is SQIVND (reference sequence). CDR3 size: 20 residues. Trimming stripped 6 bases from V and 4 bases from J, with 30 bases between. CDR3 sequence: CASSRGQGISGGSGTGELFF. The CDR3, as DNA: TGTGCCAGTAGCCGAGGACAGGGAATTAGCGGGGGCTCGGGCACCGGGGAGCTGTTTTTT. Supplemented by reference TRBV19 and TRBJ2-2, the full variable domain reads DGGITQSPKYLFRKEGQNVTLSCEQNLNHDAMYWYRQDPGQGLRLIYYSQIVNDFQKGDIAEGYSVSREKKESFPLTVTSAQKNPTAFYLCASSRGQGISGGSGTGELFFGEGSRLTVL.

This chain uses TRBV10-2 with TRBJ1-1, with 7 bases aligning to TRBD1. CDR1 is WSHSY and CDR2 is SAAADI in the germline V gene. J was trimmed by 5 bases and V by 3 bases; bases with no gene match: 6. This CDR3 is built from 14 residues. CDR3 amino acids: CASSDYRGGTEAFF. The CDR3 DNA reads TGCGCCAGCAGTGATTACAGGGGTGGAACTGAAGCTTTCTTT.